These T cell receptor beta chains were read from a single sample in a study of CD8+ T cells in alopecia areata. Assay: immunoSEQ multiplex PCR; the TCRdb copy retains only in-frame clones and omits some. Of about 110,000 clones in the sample, about 60% were seen once. Sequenced material: NKG2D-low CD8+ T cells sorted from blood. The receptor source for this set is a human donor with alopecia areata. The CDR3 runs from the conserved cysteine through the conserved F or W. Not every row has a clone size; where given, it reads once, few, many or a size class.

>.|TRBV13|15|TRBJ2-1
CASSPDSSSYNEQFF
>.|TRBV27|15|TRBJ2-1
CASSHGSSSYNEQFF
>.|TRBV12-5|16|TRBJ1-5
CASGLDTQGAGQPQHF
>.|TRBV13|15|TRBJ1-2
CASSLQPETNYGYTF
>.|TRBV7-9|10|TRBJ2-2
CASSPGELFF
>.|TRBV7-9|13|TRBJ2-7
CASRQAGTYEQYF
>.|TRBV29-1|17|TRBJ2-1
CSVEGTSGTGSYNEQFF
>few|TRBV29-1|15|TRBJ2-3
CSLSSRGGITDTQYF
>.|TRBV2|16|TRBJ2-5
CASSEGFGGIQETQYF
>.|TRBV28|14|TRBJ2-7
CASSPDRDVMEQYF
>.|TRBV28|13|TRBJ2-5
CASYGRGGETQYF
>once|TRBV5-6|14|TRBJ1-4
CASSLGTGQEKLFF
>.|TRBV7-9|12|TRBJ2-3
CASSLQTDTQYF
>.|TRBV5-1|15|TRBJ1-2
CASSLDRGPSYGYTF
>.|TRBV7-3|11|TRBJ1-1
CASSSGTEAFF
>.|TRBV5-1|15|TRBJ1-1
CASSTSGIMNTEAFF
>.|TRBV2|14|TRBJ2-5
CASSEGLAEETQYF